Below, 7 T cell receptor beta chains from the same sample are listed, as sequenced in a study of blood T cell repertoires in COVID-19. Sequenced by immunoSEQ multiplex PCR; TCRdb stores in-frame clones only, minus some. The sample has under 95,000 clones, 88% seen once. Sequencing was performed on peripheral blood. These receptors came from a human donor in a cohort sampled during active COVID-19.

V is TRBV4-3 and J is TRBJ1-2; 9 bases fit TRBD1. The V segment lost 2 bases and the J segment 9 bases; nucleotides outside the gene matches: 10. Germline CDR1 reads LGHNA; CDR2 reads YSLEER. The CDR3 consists of 15 residues. In nucleotides, the CDR3 is TGCGCCAGCAGCCAAATAGCAGGGGGACAGGGAAGCTACACCTTC. Translating gives CASSQIAGGQGSYTF.

V usage is TRBV6-2 or TRBV6-3 and J usage is TRBJ2-1; 8 nucleotides line up with TRBD2. Germline V gene sequence: CDR1 MNHEY, CDR2 SVGEGT. The V segment lost 5 bases and the J segment 3 bases; nucleotides outside the gene matches: 9. This CDR3 has 16 residues. The DNA of the CDR3 is TGTGCCAGCAGTACGGCGCGGGGGGCTAGCTACAATGAGCAGTTCTTC. Protein sequence: CASSTARGASYNEQFF.

This chain links TRBV6-5 with TRBJ2-7; D is possibly TRBD1 (6 bases). V shed 5 bases and J shed 9 bases, with 17 bases lying between them. The CDR3 spans 13 residues. The V gene's germline CDR1 is MNHEY and CDR2 SVGAGI. CDR3 residues: CASSTYRVRWQYF. The CDR3 DNA reads as TGTGCCAGCAGTACATACAGGGTTCGGTGGCAGTACTTC.

The V gene is TRBV11-3, the J gene TRBJ2-1, with 11 positions matching TRBD2. Germline V gene sequence: CDR1 SGHNT, CDR2 YENEEA. The CDR3 loop spans 16 amino acids. J was trimmed by 2 bases and V by 1 base; bases with no gene match: 1. CDR3 DNA: TGTGCCAGCAGCTTAGGGACTAGCGGGCCCTACAATGAGCAGTTCTTC. Its translation is CASSLGTSGPYNEQFF.

The chain carries TRBV5-1 and TRBJ2-7; TRBD1 matches 8 bases. Unmatched junction bases numbered 8, after V lost 3 bases and J lost 6 bases. CDR1 is SGHRS, CDR2 YFSETQ, per germline. The CDR3 extends over 14 amino acids. CDR3 in DNA: TGCGCCAGCAGCTCCGCTGGACAGGGTCGCGAGCAGTACTTC. Its translation is CASSSAGQGREQYF.

This rearrangement joins TRBV10-3 to TRBJ2-1; 7 nucleotides match TRBD2. Trimming removed 0 bases from V and 9 bases from J; junction bases left unmatched: 14. CDR3 length: 17 residues. CDR1 is ENHRY, CDR2 SYGVKD, per germline. Here the CDR3 reads CAISESAASGDRSEQFF. Written as DNA, the CDR3 is TGTGCCATCAGTGAGTCAGCGGCTAGCGGAGACCGCAGTGAGCAGTTCTTC.

A note on this clone: Mismatch with germline at one junction end may stem from a read error. The chain has TRBV20-1 and TRBJ1-3; possibly TRBD1 for D (5 bases). Germline-derived CDR1 and CDR2 are DFQATT and SNEGSKA (reference sequence). The CDR3 is made up of 11 amino acids. The CDR3, as DNA: TGCAGTGCTAATTCAGACAGCGAGTCGTTTTTC. Its protein is CSANSDSESFF.